Included here is one T cell receptor (beta chain) sequence, with context. The antigen is undetermined. Scientists isolated CD4+ T cells after a roughly ten-day culture period ended. All participants had two doses of either the BNT162b2 or mRNA-1273 vaccine. Recipients of the vaccine had no prior SARS-CoV-2 infection and negative nucleocapsid antibodies. The source of the sample is a study of vaccination effects on CD4 cells after COVID-19. The CDR3 has 15 residues. Germline lookup yields CDR1 KGHDR and CDR2 SFDVKD. Trimming took 0 bases from V and 4 from J, leaving 8 bases between them. TCRdb's table, derived via immunoSEQ multiplex PCR, lists solely in-frame clones and lacks some. The sample lists some 70,000 clones; around 79% were seen once.

This TCR derives from a human donor who received a COVID-19 vaccine. The chain links TRBV24-1 to TRBJ2-2; tentatively, D is TRBD1 (7 bases). The source material was CD4+ T cells from PBMCs cultured without peptide, sampled after COVID-19 vaccination. The CDR3 reads CATSDLQGGTGELFF. Written as DNA, the CDR3 is TGTGCCACCAGTGATTTGCAGGGGGGCACCGGGGAGCTGTTTTTT.